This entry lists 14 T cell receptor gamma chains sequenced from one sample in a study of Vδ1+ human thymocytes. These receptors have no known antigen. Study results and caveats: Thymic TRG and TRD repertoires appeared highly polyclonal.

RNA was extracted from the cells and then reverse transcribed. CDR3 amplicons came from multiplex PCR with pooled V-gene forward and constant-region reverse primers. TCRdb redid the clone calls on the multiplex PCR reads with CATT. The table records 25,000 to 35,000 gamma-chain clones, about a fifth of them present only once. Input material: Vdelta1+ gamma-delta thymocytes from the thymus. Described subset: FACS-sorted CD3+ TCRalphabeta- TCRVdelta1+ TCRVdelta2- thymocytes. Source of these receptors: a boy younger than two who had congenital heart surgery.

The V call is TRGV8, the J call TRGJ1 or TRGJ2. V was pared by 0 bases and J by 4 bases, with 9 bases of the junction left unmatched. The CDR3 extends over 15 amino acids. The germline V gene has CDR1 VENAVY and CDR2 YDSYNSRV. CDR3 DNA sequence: TGTGCCACCTGGGATAGGACTTCTTGCTATTATAAGAAACTCTTT. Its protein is CATWDRTSCYYKKLF.

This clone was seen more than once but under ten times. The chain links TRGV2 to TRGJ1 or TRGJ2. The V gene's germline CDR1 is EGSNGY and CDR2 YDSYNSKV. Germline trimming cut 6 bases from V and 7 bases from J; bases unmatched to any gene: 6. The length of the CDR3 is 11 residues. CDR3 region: CATWQEYKKLF. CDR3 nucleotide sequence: TGTGCCACCTGGCAAGAGTATAAGAAACTCTTT.

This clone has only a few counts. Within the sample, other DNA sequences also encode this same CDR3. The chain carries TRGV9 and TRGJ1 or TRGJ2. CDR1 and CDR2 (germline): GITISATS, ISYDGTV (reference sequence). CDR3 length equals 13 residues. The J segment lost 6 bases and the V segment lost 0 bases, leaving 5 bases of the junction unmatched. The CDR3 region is CALWEVRGYKKLF. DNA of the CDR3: TGTGCCTTGTGGGAGGTGCGCGGTTATAAGAAACTCTTT.

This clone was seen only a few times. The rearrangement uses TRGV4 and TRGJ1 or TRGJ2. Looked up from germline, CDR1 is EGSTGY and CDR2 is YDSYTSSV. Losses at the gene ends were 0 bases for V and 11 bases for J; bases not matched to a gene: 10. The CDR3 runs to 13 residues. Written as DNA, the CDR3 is TGTGCCACCTGGGATGGGCCAAGAGATGAGAAACTCTTT. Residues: CATWDGPRDEKLF.

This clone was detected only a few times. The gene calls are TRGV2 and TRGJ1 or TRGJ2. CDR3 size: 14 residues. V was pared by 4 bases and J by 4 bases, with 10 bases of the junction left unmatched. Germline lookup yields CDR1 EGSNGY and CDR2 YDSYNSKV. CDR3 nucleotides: TGTGCCACCTGGGATGACGATCAATATTATAAGAAACTCTTT. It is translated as CATWDDDQYYKKLF.

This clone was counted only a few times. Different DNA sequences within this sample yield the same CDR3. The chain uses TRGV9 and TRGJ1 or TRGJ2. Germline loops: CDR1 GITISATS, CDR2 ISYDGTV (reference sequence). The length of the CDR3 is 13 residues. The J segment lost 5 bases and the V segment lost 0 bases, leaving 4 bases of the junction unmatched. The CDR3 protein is CALWEVPNYKKLF. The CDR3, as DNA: TGTGCCTTGTGGGAGGTGCCGAATTATAAGAAACTCTTT.

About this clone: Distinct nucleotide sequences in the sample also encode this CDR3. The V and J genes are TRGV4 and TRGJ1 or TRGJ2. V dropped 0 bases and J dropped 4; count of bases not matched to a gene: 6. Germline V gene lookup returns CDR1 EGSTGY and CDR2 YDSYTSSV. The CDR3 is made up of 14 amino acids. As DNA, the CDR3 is TGTGCCACCTGGGATGGGCCAGTATATTATAAGAAACTCTTT. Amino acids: CATWDGPVYYKKLF.

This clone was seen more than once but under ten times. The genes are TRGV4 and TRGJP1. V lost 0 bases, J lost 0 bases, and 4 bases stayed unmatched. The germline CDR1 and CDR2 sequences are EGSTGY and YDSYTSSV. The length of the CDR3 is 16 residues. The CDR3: CATWDGMDTTGWFKIF. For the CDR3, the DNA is TGTGCCACCTGGGATGGGATGGATACCACTGGTTGGTTCAAGATATTT.

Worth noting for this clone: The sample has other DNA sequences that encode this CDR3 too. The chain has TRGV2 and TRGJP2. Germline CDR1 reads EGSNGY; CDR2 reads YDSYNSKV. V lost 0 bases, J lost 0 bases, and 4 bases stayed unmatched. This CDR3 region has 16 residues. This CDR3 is CATWDGPNSSDWIKTF. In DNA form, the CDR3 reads TGTGCCACCTGGGACGGGCCAAATAGTAGTGATTGGATCAAGACGTTT.

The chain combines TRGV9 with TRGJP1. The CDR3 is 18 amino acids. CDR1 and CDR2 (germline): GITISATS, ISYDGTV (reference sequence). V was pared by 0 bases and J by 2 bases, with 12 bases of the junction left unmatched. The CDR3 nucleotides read TGTGCCTTGTGGGAGGTGCGGGGAGGTGGGACCACTGGTTGGTTCAAGATATTT. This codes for CALWEVRGGGTTGWFKIF.

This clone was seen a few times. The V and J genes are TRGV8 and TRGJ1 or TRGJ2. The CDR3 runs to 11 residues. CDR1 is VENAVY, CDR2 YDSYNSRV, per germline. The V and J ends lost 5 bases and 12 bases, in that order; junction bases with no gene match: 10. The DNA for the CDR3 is TGTGCCACCTGGGGACCGGCTACGAAACTCTTT. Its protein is CATWGPATKLF.

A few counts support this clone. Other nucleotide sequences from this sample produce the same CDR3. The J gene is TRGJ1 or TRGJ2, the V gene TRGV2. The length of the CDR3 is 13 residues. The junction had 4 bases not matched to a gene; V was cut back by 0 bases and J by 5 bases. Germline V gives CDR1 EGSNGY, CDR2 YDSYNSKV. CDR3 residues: CATWDGPDYKKLF. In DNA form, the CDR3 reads TGTGCCACCTGGGACGGGCCAGATTATAAGAAACTCTTT.

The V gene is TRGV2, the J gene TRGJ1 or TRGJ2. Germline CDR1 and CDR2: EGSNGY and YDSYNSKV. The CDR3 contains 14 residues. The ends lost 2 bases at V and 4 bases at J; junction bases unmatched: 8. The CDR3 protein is CATWDDRGYYKKLF. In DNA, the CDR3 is TGTGCCACCTGGGACGACCGGGGGTATTATAAGAAACTCTTT.

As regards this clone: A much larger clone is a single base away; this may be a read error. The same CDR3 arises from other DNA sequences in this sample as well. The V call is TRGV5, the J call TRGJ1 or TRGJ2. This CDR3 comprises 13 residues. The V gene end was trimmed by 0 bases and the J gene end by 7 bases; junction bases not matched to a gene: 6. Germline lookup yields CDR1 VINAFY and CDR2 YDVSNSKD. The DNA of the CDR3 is TGTGCCACCTGGGACAGGCGGGACTATAAGAAACTCTTT. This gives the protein CATWDRRDYKKLF.